This TCR beta chain was found in a study of blood T cells in healthy people across ages. Study-level information: Template switching picked up about one barcoded beta molecule for each two T cells. Notes on the study in general: Comparison with aged donors showed that long-lived donors had more naive CD4+ cells and higher diversity.

It was with a sample-barcoded 5' primer and a J-beta primer mix that a second PCR of about 6 to 12 cycles was run. In TCRdb, the 5' RACE reads were re-called with MiXCR into one record per CDR3 protein. The sample has approximately 2,000,000 distinct CDR3 sequences, 30% to 40% seen once; the top ten hold 23%. About this clonotype itself: What it recognizes is unknown.

The sample providers were healthy Caucasian people from Russia, aged about 6 to 90. V dropped 0 bases and J dropped 2; count of bases not matched to a gene: 5. The V gene's germline CDR1 is SGHRS and CDR2 YFSETQ. The CDR3 loop spans 16 amino acids. Sequenced material: blood. The chain carries TRBV5-1 and TRBJ2-7, with 10 bases identical to TRBD1. The receptor was derived from a human donor in good health. The CDR3 protein is CASSLADRGLPYEQYF. The CDR3 region has the DNA TGCGCCAGCAGCTTGGCCGACAGGGGGCTCCCCTACGAGCAGTACTTC. The full variable domain, its missing parts supplied by reference TRBV5-1 and TRBJ2-7, is KAGVTQTPRYLIKTRGQQVTLSCSPISGHRSVSWYQQTPGQGLQFLFEYFSETQRNKGNFPGRFSGRQFSNSRSEMNVSTLELGDSALYLCASSLADRGLPYEQYFGPGTRLTVT.